A selection of T cell receptor beta chains follows, all from one sample in a study of cytomegalovirus exposure and HLA in healthy donors. Generated by immunoSEQ multiplex PCR, the TCRdb table keeps only in-frame clones and is missing some. The sample includes about 82,000 clones, roughly 95% of them seen just once. The sample was PBMCs. The receptors come from a young woman in good health and CMV-seronegative. CDR3s include the opening cysteine and the closing phenylalanine or tryptophan. D genes are given only for firm matches. Clone size, where shown, is once, few, many, or a class for clones that have expanded.

>TRBV30|NA|TRBJ1-4|NA
CAWTPTGEKLFF
TGTGCCTGGACCCCTACAGGGGAAAAACTGTTTTTT
>TRBV28|once|TRBJ2-2|NA
CASSSPRPRTTGELFF
TGTGCCAGCAGTTCCCCTCGCCCGAGGACAACCGGGGAGCTGTTTTTT
>TRBV7-2|once|TRBJ2-7|NA
CASSLAFSSTYEQYF
TGTGCCAGCAGCTTAGCTTTCTCCAGTACCTACGAGCAGTACTTC
>TRBV5-6|NA|TRBJ1-1|NA
CASSLRSGPEAFF
TGTGCCAGCAGCTTGCGGTCAGGGCCTGAAGCTTTCTTT
>TRBV28|NA|TRBJ1-5|NA
CASSLRGNSNQPQHF
TGTGCCAGCAGTTTAAGGGGAAATAGCAATCAGCCCCAGCATTTT
>TRBV12-5|NA|TRBJ2-1|TRBD2
CASGLPQGLAFAVEQFF
TGTGCTAGTGGTTTGCCCCAGGGACTAGCGTTTGCGGTTGAGCAGTTCTTC
>TRBV19|NA|TRBJ2-3|NA
CASSKRALTDTQYF
TGTGCCAGTAGTAAGCGGGCCCTCACAGATACGCAGTATTTT
>TRBV5-4|once|TRBJ2-4|NA
CASSLATGGGRSNIQYF
TGTGCCAGCAGCTTGGCGACAGGTGGCGGGAGAAGTAACATTCAGTACTTC
>TRBV15|NA|TRBJ2-3|TRBD2
CATSRPGGSALGDTQYF
TGTGCCACCAGCAGACCCGGGGGGAGCGCCTTAGGAGATACGCAGTATTTT
>TRBV4-1|NA|TRBJ1-5|NA
CASSQAGVGRNQPQHF
TGCGCCAGCAGCCAAGCAGGGGTAGGGCGCAATCAGCCCCAGCATTTT
>TRBV7-9|NA|TRBJ1-2|NA
CASGRDYGYTF
TGTGCCAGCGGGAGGGACTATGGCTACACCTTC
>TRBV30|once|TRBJ2-3|NA
CAWSSTSRRGDTQYF
TGTGCCTGGAGTTCGACTAGTCGGAGGGGAGATACGCAGTATTTT